This T cell receptor (beta chain) emerged from a study of naive and memory T cell subsets. This clonotype was seen more than once but under ten times. Both TRBC1 and TRBC2 were covered by a beta constant-region primer of two equimolar oligonucleotides. TCRdb re-analysed the UMI-ligation and nested PCR reads in MiXCR, keeping a single row per CDR3 protein. In the table there are 65,000 to 85,000 distinct CDR3 sequences, around 13% of which are singletons. Trimming cost V 6 bases and J 7 bases, with 21 bases left between them. CDR1 and CDR2 (germline): MDHEN, SYDVKM. The CDR3 loop spans 15 amino acids. This sequence joins TRBV28 and TRBJ1-2; tentatively, D is TRBD1 (5 bases). The receptor was isolated from a human donor in good health. The source material was central memory CD4+ T cells from blood. As DNA, the CDR3 is TGTGCCAGCAGGGCCGGGACCGGCTCATCGGGTGGCTACACCTTC. Protein: CASRAGTGSSGGYTF.